This T cell receptor beta chain was documented in a study of T cell repertoires in cytomegalovirus infection. Germline V gives CDR1 MGHDK, CDR2 SYGVNS. The V and J ends lost 4 bases and 1 base respectively, with 16 bases between them. This CDR3 region has 16 residues. Findings of the study overall: Clonotype analysis showed dominance of the ex vivo response by HLA-C-restricted CMV-specific TCR beta clonotypes.

This clonotype turned up a few times. Its antigen is not identified. Each CDR3 protein gets one entry after TCRdb re-called the reads with MiXCR. The sample contains 300,000 to 400,000 distinct CDR3 sequences, 29% of which appear only once. This TCR was recovered from a human donor in good health (CMV status not recorded). Some clones in this sample may be carry-over from other donors' samples. Sequenced here: cultured PBMCs, sampled from culture after CMV antigen stimulation. The rearrangement joins TRBV25-1 to TRBJ1-1; tentative D call: TRBD1 (5 bases). The CDR3 DNA is TGTGCCAGCAGTGCCCGCTCCGGGACGGGGAACACTGAAGCTTTCTTT. This translates into CASSARSGTGNTEAFF.